A selection of T cell receptor beta chains follows, all from one sample in a study of T cells after yellow fever vaccination. TCRdb called the 5' RACE reads again in MiXCR, with one record for every CDR3 protein. The sample holds 45,000 to 60,000 distinct CDR3 sequences, 5% to 8.5% seen once. The sequencing here drew on CD8+ T cells not binding an NS4B(214-222) dextramer, sorted from PBMCs, taken 45 days after the first yellow fever vaccination. The receptors come from a man between 18 and 35 years old who received the YFV17D yellow fever vaccine. The CDR3 runs from the conserved cysteine through the conserved F or W. A D gene is named only where the DNA matches it firmly. Some rows mark clone size as missing; the rest say once, few, many or name a class of expanded clone.

few TRBJ1-4 TRBV29-1 NA CSVAGLPDEKLFF TGCAGCGTAGCGGGGTTACCAGATGAAAAACTGTTTTTT
many TRBJ1-3 TRBV2 NA CASSPSRGYAGNTIYF TGTGCCAGCAGTCCGAGTCGGGGGTACGCTGGAAACACCATATATTTT
many TRBJ2-7 TRBV29-1 TRBD1 CSVEDPGTGKYEQYF TGCAGCGTTGAAGATCCCGGGACAGGGAAGTACGAGCAGTACTTC
few TRBJ2-3 TRBV5-1 NA CASSLEGYLTDTQYF TGCGCCAGCAGCTTGGAGGGCTATTTGACAGATACGCAGTATTTT
many TRBJ2-3 TRBV4-3 NA CASSQPGVTDTQYF TGCGCCAGCAGCCAACCAGGGGTCACAGATACGCAGTATTTT
NA TRBJ2-7 TRBV20-1 TRBD2 CSARDPATGGEQYF TGCAGTGCTAGAGATCCCGCCACGGGGGGCGAGCAGTACTTC
few TRBJ2-2 TRBV24-1 NA CATSDFRRGTGELFF TGTGCCACCAGTGATTTCAGACGGGGGACCGGGGAGCTGTTTTTT
NA TRBJ2-4 TRBV9 TRBD2 CASSPSPGGYKNIQYF TGTGCCAGCAGCCCCTCGCCGGGGGGATACAAAAACATTCAGTACTTC
few TRBJ2-3 TRBV19 TRBD2 CASFSGGARDTQYF TGTGCCAGCTTTAGCGGGGGGGCCCGAGATACGCAGTATTTT
few TRBJ2-3 TRBV5-4 NA CASSLAGSGGPDTQYF TGTGCCAGCAGCTTGGCCGGGTCGGGGGGCCCAGATACGCAGTATTTT